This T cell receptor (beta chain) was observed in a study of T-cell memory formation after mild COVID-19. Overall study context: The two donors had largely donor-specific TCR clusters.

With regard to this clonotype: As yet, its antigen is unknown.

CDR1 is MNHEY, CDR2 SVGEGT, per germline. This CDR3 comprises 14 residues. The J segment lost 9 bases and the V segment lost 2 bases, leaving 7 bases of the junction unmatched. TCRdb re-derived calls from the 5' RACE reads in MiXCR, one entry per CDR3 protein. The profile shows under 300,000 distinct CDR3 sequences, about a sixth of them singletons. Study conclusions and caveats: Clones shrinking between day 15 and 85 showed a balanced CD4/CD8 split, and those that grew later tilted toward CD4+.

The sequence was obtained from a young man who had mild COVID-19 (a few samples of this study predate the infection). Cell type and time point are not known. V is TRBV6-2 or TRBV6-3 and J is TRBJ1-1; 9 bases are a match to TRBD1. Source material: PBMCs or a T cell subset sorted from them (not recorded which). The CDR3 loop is CASSYAGQGFKAFF. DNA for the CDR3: TGTGCCAGCAGTTACGCGGGACAGGGATTTAAAGCTTTCTTT.